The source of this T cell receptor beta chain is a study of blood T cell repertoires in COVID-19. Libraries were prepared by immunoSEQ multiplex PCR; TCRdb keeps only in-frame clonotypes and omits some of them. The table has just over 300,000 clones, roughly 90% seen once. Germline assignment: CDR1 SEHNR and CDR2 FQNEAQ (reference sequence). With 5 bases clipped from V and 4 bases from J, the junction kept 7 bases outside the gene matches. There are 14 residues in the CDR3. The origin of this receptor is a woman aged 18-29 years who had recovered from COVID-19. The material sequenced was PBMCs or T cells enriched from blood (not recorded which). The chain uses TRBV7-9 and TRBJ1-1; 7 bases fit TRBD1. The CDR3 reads CASSHRNRGTEAFF. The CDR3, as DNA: TGTGCCAGCAGCCACAGGAACAGGGGCACTGAAGCTTTCTTT.